The rows below give T cell receptor beta chains drawn from one sample of a study of blood T cell repertoires in COVID-19. Clones were read by immunoSEQ multiplex PCR, and TCRdb kept only the in-frame ones, dropping some. This sample has a few hundred thousand clones, with 83% found just once. The sample consisted of peripheral blood. These receptors were taken from a woman in her thirties with COVID-19, enrolled during active disease. Each CDR3 is given with its conserved first and last residue. D genes are given only for firm matches. Clone size is given for some rows only: seen once, a few or many times, or a class if the clone is expanded.

abundance: .
j_gene: TRBJ2-5
v_gene: TRBV28
d_gene: TRBD1
CDR3aa: CASSPQGEGETQYF
CDR3nt: TGTGCCAGCAGTCCCCAGGGGGAAGGAGAGACCCAGTACTTC

abundance: .
j_gene: TRBJ2-7
v_gene: TRBV28
d_gene: TRBD1
CDR3aa: CASRGGGYYEQYF
CDR3nt: TGTGCCAGCAGAGGGGGCGGTTACTACGAGCAGTACTTC

abundance: .
j_gene: TRBJ2-7
v_gene: TRBV5-5
d_gene: TRBD1
CDR3aa: CASSLTWGQGYEQYF
CDR3nt: TGTGCCAGCAGCTTGACCTGGGGACAGGGCTACGAGCAGTACTTC

abundance: many
j_gene: TRBJ1-2
v_gene: TRBV6-6
d_gene: .
CDR3aa: CASGEWATEGYTF
CDR3nt: TGTGCCAGCGGGGAGTGGGCCACTGAGGGCTACACCTTC

abundance: .
j_gene: TRBJ2-3
v_gene: TRBV9
d_gene: TRBD2
CDR3aa: CASSPGTSGGASTDTQYF
CDR3nt: TGTGCCAGCAGCCCCGGGACTAGCGGGGGGGCTTCCACAGATACGCAGTATTTT

abundance: .
j_gene: TRBJ1-2
v_gene: TRBV30
d_gene: .
CDR3aa: CAWSPDGYTF
CDR3nt: TGTGCCTGGAGTCCTGATGGCTACACCTTC

abundance: few
j_gene: TRBJ1-2
v_gene: TRBV19
d_gene: TRBD1
CDR3aa: CASSMGTGPNYGYTF
CDR3nt: TGTGCCAGTAGTATGGGGACAGGGCCTAACTATGGCTACACCTTC

abundance: .
j_gene: TRBJ1-5
v_gene: TRBV4-3
d_gene: .
CDR3aa: CASSQEITGTRGNQPQHF
CDR3nt: TGCGCCAGCAGCCAAGAAATCACAGGGACGCGCGGCAATCAGCCCCAGCATTTT

abundance: .
j_gene: TRBJ1-4
v_gene: TRBV11-1
d_gene: .
CDR3aa: CASSSLPGTSDEKLFF
CDR3nt: TGTGCCAGCAGCTCTCTCCCCGGGACTTCGGATGAAAAACTGTTTTTT

abundance: .
j_gene: TRBJ1-6
v_gene: TRBV9
d_gene: TRBD1
CDR3aa: CASSVNRGPGGSNSPLHF
CDR3nt: TGTGCCAGCAGCGTTAACAGGGGGCCGGGTGGATCGAATTCACCCCTCCACTTT

abundance: .
j_gene: TRBJ2-7
v_gene: TRBV19
d_gene: .
CDR3aa: CASSIGPSNEQYF
CDR3nt: TGTGCCAGTAGTATAGGGCCATCCAACGAGCAGTACTTC

abundance: few
j_gene: TRBJ1-1
v_gene: TRBV7-9
d_gene: TRBD1
CDR3aa: CASSHVPGQGEAFF
CDR3nt: TGTGCCAGCAGCCATGTCCCGGGACAGGGTGAAGCTTTCTTT

abundance: .
j_gene: TRBJ2-7
v_gene: TRBV5-1
d_gene: TRBD1
CDR3aa: CASSLGPQGSSYEQYF
CDR3nt: TGCGCCAGCAGCCTGGGCCCACAGGGGAGCTCCTACGAGCAGTACTTC

abundance: .
j_gene: TRBJ2-7
v_gene: TRBV21-1
d_gene: .
CDR3aa: CASSNRAYLAYEQYF
CDR3nt: TGTGCCAGCAGCAACAGGGCCTATTTGGCCTACGAGCAGTACTTC

abundance: few
j_gene: TRBJ2-3
v_gene: TRBV6-4
d_gene: TRBD1
CDR3aa: CASSVDRGSDTQYF
CDR3nt: TGTGCCAGCAGTGTTGACAGGGGGTCGGATACGCAGTATTTT

abundance: .
j_gene: TRBJ2-7
v_gene: TRBV7-2
d_gene: .
CDR3aa: CASSLLRGNSYEQYF
CDR3nt: TGTGCCAGCAGCTTACTCCGCGGGAACTCCTACGAGCAGTACTTC

abundance: .
j_gene: TRBJ2-1
v_gene: TRBV9
d_gene: TRBD2
CDR3aa: CASSVGRSGGNHEQFF
CDR3nt: TGTGCCAGCAGCGTAGGAAGAAGCGGGGGGAATCATGAGCAGTTCTTC

abundance: .
j_gene: TRBJ1-3
v_gene: TRBV11-2
d_gene: .
CDR3aa: CASSPRGAGTIYF
CDR3nt: TGTGCCAGCAGCCCCAGGGGCGCAGGGACCATATATTTT

abundance: .
j_gene: TRBJ2-7
v_gene: TRBV7-6
d_gene: .
CDR3aa: CASSPGREYEQYF
CDR3nt: TGTGCCAGCAGCCCAGGTCGTGAGTACGAGCAGTACTTC

abundance: .
j_gene: TRBJ2-1
v_gene: TRBV6-2/TRBV6-3
d_gene: .
CDR3aa: CASSNGLSNEQFF
CDR3nt: TGTGCCAGCAGTAACGGACTATCCAATGAGCAGTTCTTC

abundance: .
j_gene: TRBJ2-1
v_gene: TRBV19
d_gene: .
CDR3aa: CASSISGVPHNNEQFF
CDR3nt: TGTGCCAGTAGTATATCGGGGGTCCCTCATAACAATGAGCAGTTCTTC

abundance: .
j_gene: TRBJ2-2
v_gene: TRBV5-8
d_gene: .
CDR3aa: CASSKGRGMATGELFF
CDR3nt: TGTGCCAGCAGCAAGGGGCGTGGCATGGCCACCGGGGAGCTGTTTTTT

abundance: few
j_gene: TRBJ1-5
v_gene: TRBV6-6
d_gene: .
CDR3aa: CASSDGYSNQPQHF
CDR3nt: TGTGCCAGTAGTGACGGGTATAGCAATCAGCCCCAGCATTTT

abundance: once
j_gene: TRBJ1-2
v_gene: TRBV14
d_gene: .
CDR3aa: CASSQGQNYGYTF
CDR3nt: TGTGCCAGCAGCCAAGGACAGAACTATGGCTACACCTTC

abundance: .
j_gene: TRBJ1-2
v_gene: TRBV21-1
d_gene: .
CDR3aa: CASDTIGDRGTGYTF
CDR3nt: TGTGCCAGCGACACCATAGGGGACAGGGGAACTGGCTACACCTTC

abundance: few
j_gene: TRBJ2-2
v_gene: TRBV27
d_gene: TRBD1
CDR3aa: CASKWDRPSRELFF
CDR3nt: TGTGCCAGCAAGTGGGACAGACCCTCGAGGGAGCTGTTTTTT

abundance: many
j_gene: TRBJ1-1
v_gene: TRBV27
d_gene: TRBD1
CDR3aa: CASKRQGGLNTEAFF
CDR3nt: TGTGCCAGCAAACGACAGGGGGGGTTGAACACTGAAGCTTTCTTT

abundance: .
j_gene: TRBJ2-1
v_gene: TRBV5-1
d_gene: TRBD2
CDR3aa: CASSFGLAGHDEQFF
CDR3nt: TGCGCCAGCAGCTTCGGACTAGCGGGGCATGATGAGCAGTTCTTC

abundance: .
j_gene: TRBJ2-2
v_gene: TRBV7-6
d_gene: TRBD1
CDR3aa: CASSLKGGYTGELFF
CDR3nt: TGTGCCAGCAGCTTAAAAGGGGGCTACACCGGGGAGCTGTTTTTT

abundance: .
j_gene: TRBJ2-7
v_gene: TRBV11-2
d_gene: .
CDR3aa: CASSLVGGGEQYF
CDR3nt: TGTGCCAGCAGCTTAGTAGGGGGGGGAGAGCAGTACTTC

abundance: .
j_gene: TRBJ1-5
v_gene: TRBV7-9
d_gene: .
CDR3aa: CASSNGVGLNNQPQHF
CDR3nt: TGTGCCAGCAGCAACGGAGTGGGACTAAACAATCAGCCCCAGCATTTT

abundance: once
j_gene: TRBJ2-1
v_gene: TRBV5-1
d_gene: TRBD2
CDR3aa: CASSLGREPYNEQFF
CDR3nt: TGCGCCAGCAGCTTGGGGCGGGAGCCTTACAATGAGCAGTTCTTC

abundance: .
j_gene: TRBJ1-1
v_gene: TRBV7-2
d_gene: .
CDR3aa: CASSLVGQPEAFF
CDR3nt: TGTGCCAGCAGCTTAGTGGGGCAGCCTGAAGCTTTCTTT

abundance: .
j_gene: TRBJ1-2
v_gene: TRBV4-3
d_gene: .
CDR3aa: CASSQARRTNYGYTF
CDR3nt: TGCGCCAGCAGCCAAGCGCGGCGGACTAACTATGGCTACACCTTC

abundance: .
j_gene: TRBJ1-2
v_gene: TRBV28
d_gene: .
CDR3aa: CASRTAYGYTF
CDR3nt: TGTGCCAGCAGAACAGCCTATGGCTACACCTTC

abundance: .
j_gene: TRBJ2-7
v_gene: TRBV5-1
d_gene: .
CDR3aa: CASSLAAGSSYEQYF
CDR3nt: TGCGCCAGCAGCTTGGCAGCCGGGAGCTCCTACGAGCAGTACTTC

abundance: .
j_gene: TRBJ2-7
v_gene: TRBV30
d_gene: .
CDR3aa: CAWSVLQGRNEQYF
CDR3nt: TGTGCCTGGAGTGTACTCCAGGGTAGGAACGAGCAGTACTTC

abundance: .
j_gene: TRBJ2-2
v_gene: TRBV5-6
d_gene: .
CDR3aa: CASSLQGELFF
CDR3nt: TGTGCCAGCAGCTTGCAGGGGGAGCTGTTTTTT

abundance: .
j_gene: TRBJ2-5
v_gene: TRBV9
d_gene: TRBD1
CDR3aa: CASSVGTGTAETQYF
CDR3nt: TGTGCCAGCAGCGTCGGGACAGGGACAGCGGAGACCCAGTACTTC

abundance: .
j_gene: TRBJ1-1
v_gene: TRBV12-3/TRBV12-4
d_gene: .
CDR3aa: CASSLRRTEAFF
CDR3nt: TGTGCCAGCAGCCTTCGGCGGACTGAAGCTTTCTTT

abundance: .
j_gene: TRBJ1-1
v_gene: TRBV24-1
d_gene: .
CDR3aa: CATGAAGVNTEAFF
CDR3nt: TGTGCCACCGGTGCGGCAGGGGTTAACACTGAAGCTTTCTTT

abundance: .
j_gene: TRBJ1-1
v_gene: TRBV2
d_gene: .
CDR3aa: CASNKEGATEAFF
CDR3nt: TGTGCCAGCAATAAAGAGGGTGCCACTGAAGCTTTCTTT

abundance: .
j_gene: TRBJ2-4
v_gene: TRBV11-2
d_gene: TRBD2
CDR3aa: CASSLGEGLKNIQYF
CDR3nt: TGTGCCAGCAGCTTAGGGGAGGGGTTGAAAAACATTCAGTACTTC

abundance: few
j_gene: TRBJ2-3
v_gene: TRBV5-1
d_gene: TRBD1
CDR3aa: CPTPDRAADTQYF
CDR3nt: TGCCCTACCCCCGACAGGGCGGCGGATACGCAGTATTTT

abundance: once
j_gene: TRBJ2-1
v_gene: TRBV4-1
d_gene: TRBD2
CDR3aa: CASSQDQRGGYNEQFF
CDR3nt: TGCGCCAGCAGCCAAGATCAGCGGGGGGGATACAATGAGCAGTTCTTC

abundance: .
j_gene: TRBJ2-7
v_gene: TRBV7-3
d_gene: TRBD2
CDR3aa: CASSPGLAGSYEQYF
CDR3nt: TGTGCCAGCAGCCCAGGACTAGCGGGGTCCTACGAGCAGTACTTC

abundance: .
j_gene: TRBJ2-5
v_gene: TRBV10-3
d_gene: TRBD2
CDR3aa: CATSPTSGGETQYF
CDR3nt: TGTGCCACCTCCCCCACTAGCGGGGGAGAGACCCAGTACTTC

abundance: .
j_gene: TRBJ2-7
v_gene: TRBV5-4
d_gene: .
CDR3aa: CASSLAGDEQYF
CDR3nt: TGTGCCAGCAGCTTGGCAGGTGACGAGCAGTACTTC

abundance: .
j_gene: TRBJ1-6
v_gene: TRBV9
d_gene: .
CDR3aa: CASSVGSGLDSPLHF
CDR3nt: TGTGCCAGCAGCGTAGGGTCTGGGCTGGATTCACCCCTCCACTTT

abundance: .
j_gene: TRBJ1-1
v_gene: TRBV19
d_gene: TRBD1
CDR3aa: CASTGGQGAGTEAFF
CDR3nt: TGTGCCAGTACCGGAGGGCAGGGGGCTGGCACTGAAGCTTTCTTT

abundance: .
j_gene: TRBJ2-5
v_gene: TRBV16
d_gene: TRBD2
CDR3aa: CASSQSTGGPQETQYF
CDR3nt: TGTGCCAGCAGCCAATCGACGGGAGGCCCTCAAGAGACCCAGTACTTC

abundance: .
j_gene: TRBJ2-1
v_gene: TRBV7-8
d_gene: TRBD1
CDR3aa: CASSPGTGGYNEQFF
CDR3nt: TGTGCCAGCAGTCCCGGGACAGGGGGCTACAATGAGCAGTTCTTC

abundance: .
j_gene: TRBJ1-1
v_gene: TRBV6-2/TRBV6-3
d_gene: TRBD1
CDR3aa: CASSLRRIGDRDLLEAFF
CDR3nt: TGTGCCAGCAGTCTGAGACGAATTGGGGACAGGGACCTTTTGGAAGCTTTCTTT

abundance: .
j_gene: TRBJ2-7
v_gene: TRBV6-2/TRBV6-3
d_gene: .
CDR3aa: CASSYSSGGRRYEDEQYF
CDR3nt: TGTGCCAGCAGTTACTCGTCGGGCGGGCGGCGGTACGAGGACGAGCAGTACTTC

abundance: .
j_gene: TRBJ1-4
v_gene: TRBV6-4
d_gene: .
CDR3aa: CATYQGRGEKLFF
CDR3nt: TGTGCCACCTACCAGGGGCGCGGTGAAAAACTGTTTTTT

abundance: .
j_gene: TRBJ2-2
v_gene: TRBV10-3
d_gene: TRBD2
CDR3aa: CAISESLAGGTGELFF
CDR3nt: TGTGCCATCAGTGAGTCACTAGCGGGAGGAACCGGGGAGCTGTTTTTT

abundance: .
j_gene: TRBJ2-2
v_gene: TRBV19
d_gene: .
CDR3aa: CASTQIGGSTTGELFF
CDR3nt: TGTGCCAGTACCCAAATCGGGGGATCTACGACCGGGGAGCTGTTTTTT

abundance: .
j_gene: TRBJ1-2
v_gene: TRBV7-2
d_gene: TRBD1
CDR3aa: CASRRQGGNYGYTF
CDR3nt: TGTGCCAGCAGACGTCAGGGGGGAAACTATGGCTACACCTTC

abundance: .
j_gene: TRBJ1-6
v_gene: TRBV30
d_gene: .
CDR3aa: CASRGSSYNSPLHF
CDR3nt: TGTGCATCGAGGGGGAGCTCCTATAATTCACCCCTCCACTTT

abundance: .
j_gene: TRBJ2-3
v_gene: TRBV19
d_gene: .
CDR3aa: CASSIRGTDTQYF
CDR3nt: TGTGCCAGTAGTATAAGGGGAACAGATACGCAGTATTTT